This TCR beta chain was identified during a study of OX40 agonist ivuxolimab in advanced cancers. Repertoires were generated with immunoSEQ multiplex PCR, while TCRdb's copy carries only in-frame clones and drops some. The sample contains tens of thousands of clones, 85% of which appear only once. Germline V gene data show CDR1 as SNHLY and CDR2 as FYNNEI. V shed 5 bases and J shed 3 bases, with 11 bases lying between them. The CDR3 has 14 residues. The chain uses TRBV2 and TRBJ2-1; possibly TRBD2 for D (5 bases). This material consisted of CD4+ or CD8+ T cells sorted from blood, taken in a trial of the OX40 agonist ivuxolimab. This receptor was identified in an adult with an advanced solid tumor such as melanoma, head and neck, liver or kidney cancer. CDR3 DNA: TGTGCCAGCAGTATCCGGGAAGGCTACAATGAGCAGTTCTTC. Translating it yields CASSIREGYNEQFF.